This T cell receptor (beta chain) was sequenced during a study of PD-1 blockade in classical Hodgkin lymphoma. About the research overall: Patients received nivolumab 3 mg/kg intravenously every 2 weeks.

The assay was immunoSEQ multiplex PCR, and TCRdb's table has in-frame clones only and misses some. The sample yields approximately 150,000 clones, about four fifths seen once. On this clone itself: What it recognizes is unknown.

This CDR3 contains 14 residues. V was cut by 3 bases and J by 2 bases, with 9 bases left in between. CDR1 and CDR2 (germline): SGHVS, FNYEAQ. Every patient was affected by relapse after autologous stem cell transplantation, while exposure to brentuximab vedotin was not uniform. Study-level results: Nivolumab initiated under 1 year post-ASCT led to patient exclusion. Whereas CD4+ TCR diversity had risen significantly by C4D1, CD8+ TCR diversity had not. The authors have not defined what causes the repertoire differences, possibly disease activity or prior therapy.

V and J are TRBV7-6 and TRBJ2-3; D uncertain. The material sequenced was peripheral blood mononuclear cells (PBMCs), taken before the second cycle of nivolumab. This clonotype originated in a human donor with classical Hodgkin lymphoma. The DNA of the CDR3 is TGTGCCAGCAGCTTTGGGCCGTCCACAGATACGCAGTATTTT. This gives the protein CASSFGPSTDTQYF.